Given below is one T cell receptor (beta chain) in context. A modified ARM-PCR protocol with three rounds of nested PCR amplified TCRbeta. TCRdb re-derived calls from the multiplex PCR reads in MiXCR, one entry per CDR3 protein. Seen here are about 100,000 distinct CDR3 sequences, less than 75% observed once, and the top ten hold roughly 20%. The data belong to a study of tumor and adjacent non-tumor tissue in lung cancer. No cell sorting was done before RNA was extracted from the tissue. The normal lung tissue was taken more than 3 cm from the tumor edge. Chemotherapy-naive patients with new lung cancer underwent thoracic surgery in China, August–late 2014. Sequenced sample: distant non-tumor lung tissue. The clonotype was recovered from a man younger than 45 with non-small cell lung cancer.

CDR3: CASSEVGQGRQPQHF. CDR3 nucleotide sequence: TGTGCCAGCAGTGAAGTTGGTCAGGGGAGGCAGCCCCAGCATTTT. The rearrangement links TRBV2 to TRBJ1-5; possible D gene TRBD1, 6 bases. The CDR3 spans 15 residues. V was shortened by 1 base and J by 7 bases, with 14 bases between the two germline ends. Germline CDR1 reads SNHLY; CDR2 reads FYNNEI.